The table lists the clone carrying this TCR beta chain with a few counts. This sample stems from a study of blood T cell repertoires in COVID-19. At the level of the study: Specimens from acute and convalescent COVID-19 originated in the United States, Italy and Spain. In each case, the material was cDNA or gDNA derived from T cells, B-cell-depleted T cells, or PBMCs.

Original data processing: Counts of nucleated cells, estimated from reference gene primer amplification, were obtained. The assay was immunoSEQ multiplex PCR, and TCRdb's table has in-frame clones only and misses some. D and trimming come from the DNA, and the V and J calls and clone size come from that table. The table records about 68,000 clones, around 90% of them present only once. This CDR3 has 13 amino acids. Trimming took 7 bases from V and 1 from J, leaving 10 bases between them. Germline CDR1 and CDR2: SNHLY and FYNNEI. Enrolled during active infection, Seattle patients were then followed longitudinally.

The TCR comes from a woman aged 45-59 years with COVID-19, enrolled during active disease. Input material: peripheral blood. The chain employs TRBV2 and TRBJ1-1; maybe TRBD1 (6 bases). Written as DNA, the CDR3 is TGTGCCAGCAACCCACAGGGGAACACTGAAGCTTTCTTT. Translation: CASNPQGNTEAFF.